Below are 11 T cell receptor beta chains sequenced from a single sample in a study of cytomegalovirus exposure and HLA in healthy donors. Primers for the PCR totalled 60 Vbeta and 13 Jbeta. Assay: immunoSEQ multiplex PCR; the TCRdb copy retains only in-frame clones and omits some. The table lists over 95,000 clones, over 60% of them singletons. Sequencing used PBMCs. The receptors come from a man between 40 and 49 years old in good health and CMV-seropositive.

The chain joins TRBV6-1 to TRBJ2-2; 9 nucleotides line up with TRBD1. The CDR3 is 14 amino acids. V lost 7 bases, J lost 7 bases, and 7 bases stayed unmatched. CDR1 and CDR2 (germline): MNHNS, SASEGT. The CDR3 DNA is TGTGCCAGCATCAGAGACAGGGGGAACGGGGAGCTGTTTTTT. It translates to CASIRDRGNGELFF.

J is TRBJ1-2 and V is TRBV15; D possibly corresponds to TRBD1 (5 bases). Germline V gives CDR1 LNHNV, CDR2 YYDKDF (reference sequence). Trimming removed 5 bases at V and 2 bases at J, with 12 bases between. The CDR3 covers 14 residues. The CDR3 loop reads CATSERGRNYGYTF. The DNA of the CDR3 is TGTGCCACCAGCGAGCGGGGACGGAACTATGGCTACACCTTC.

The V gene is TRBV28, the J gene TRBJ1-1; TRBD1 agrees at 8 bases. CDR3 length: 15 amino acids. J was trimmed by 4 bases and V by 6 bases; bases with no gene match: 10. The germline V gene encodes CDR1 MDHEN and CDR2 SYDVKM. CDR3 DNA: TGTGCCAGCAGCCGACGGACAGGGAAGGCCACTGAAGCTTTCTTT. It codes for CASSRRTGKATEAFF.

This chain links TRBV18 with TRBJ2-3; D perhaps matches TRBD2 (6 bases). The CDR3 is 15 amino acids. In germline, CDR1 is KGHSH, CDR2 LQKENI. Trimming removed 4 bases from V and 6 bases from J, with 17 bases in between. Here the CDR3 reads CASSLAVQPGDTQYF. The CDR3 DNA follows: TGTGCCAGCTCACTAGCGGTTCAGCCTGGTGATACGCAGTATTTT.

The J gene is TRBJ1-2, the V gene TRBV6-5; TRBD1 aligns across 9 bases. CDR1 is MNHEY and CDR2 is SVGAGI in the germline V gene. This CDR3 is built from 14 residues. The ends lost 6 bases at V and 4 bases at J; junction bases unmatched: 6. For the CDR3, the DNA is TGTGCCAGCAGAGAAACAGGGGGCGTCTATGGCTACACCTTC. Its protein product is CASRETGGVYGYTF.

In this sample, this clone turned up once. This chain uses TRBV6-5 with TRBJ1-6, with D maybe TRBD1 (6 bases). The CDR3 sequence is 14 residues long. Trimming took off 8 bases at V and 10 bases at J, with 18 bases between the two ends. Per the germline V gene, CDR1 is MNHEY and CDR2 is SVGAGI. The CDR3 DNA follows: TGTGCCAGCCGCCCGGGTCGGGGGGGCTCACCCCTCCACTTT. Protein sequence: CASRPGRGGSPLHF.

The rearrangement links TRBV2 to TRBJ2-2, with D tentatively TRBD1 (5 bases). The CDR3 loop spans 15 amino acids. V gave up 1 base and J gave up 5 bases, with 11 bases separating them. Germline V gene sequence: CDR1 SNHLY, CDR2 FYNNEI. CDR3 region: CASSEEAGLTGELFF. The CDR3 DNA sequence: TGTGCCAGCAGTGAAGAAGCAGGGCTGACCGGGGAGCTGTTTTTT.

The chain employs TRBV4-3 and TRBJ1-2; 7 bases are a match to TRBD1. Germline V gene data show CDR1 as LGHNA and CDR2 as YSLEER. The V gene end was trimmed by 0 bases and the J gene end by 5 bases; junction bases not matched to a gene: 9. This CDR3 comprises 16 residues. CDR3 amino acids: CASSQEGVGTAYGYTF. The CDR3 nucleotides are TGCGCCAGCAGCCAAGAGGGCGTAGGGACAGCATATGGCTACACCTTC.

In DNA, the CDR3 is TGTGCCAGCACTAGACAGGCCTTCATGAACACTGAAGCTTTCTTT. It encodes CASTRQAFMNTEAFF. This sequence joins TRBV7-9 and TRBJ1-1, with D maybe TRBD1 (6 bases). V gave up 7 bases and J gave up 0 bases, with 15 bases separating them. Germline assignment: CDR1 SEHNR and CDR2 FQNEAQ (reference sequence). CDR3 size: 15 residues.

The chain is built from TRBV2 and TRBJ2-1, with unresolved D. Trimming pared 6 bases from V and 8 bases from J, leaving 20 bases between. This CDR3 spans 15 amino acids. The germline V gene encodes CDR1 SNHLY and CDR2 FYNNEI. The CDR3 bases are TGTGCCAGCAGGAGATCCGCTCTTGTAGTCGATGAGCAGTTCTTC. Protein sequence: CASRRSALVVDEQFF.

The rearrangement links TRBV20-1 to TRBJ2-1; 8 nucleotides agree with TRBD1. Looked up from germline, CDR1 is DFQATT and CDR2 is SNEGSKA (reference sequence). Trimming took 6 bases from V and 12 from J; bases not matched to a gene: 7. The CDR3 length is 11 residues. The CDR3 DNA follows: TGCAGTGCCAAGACAGGGGCGGGGCAGTTCTTC. Translation gives CSAKTGAGQFF.